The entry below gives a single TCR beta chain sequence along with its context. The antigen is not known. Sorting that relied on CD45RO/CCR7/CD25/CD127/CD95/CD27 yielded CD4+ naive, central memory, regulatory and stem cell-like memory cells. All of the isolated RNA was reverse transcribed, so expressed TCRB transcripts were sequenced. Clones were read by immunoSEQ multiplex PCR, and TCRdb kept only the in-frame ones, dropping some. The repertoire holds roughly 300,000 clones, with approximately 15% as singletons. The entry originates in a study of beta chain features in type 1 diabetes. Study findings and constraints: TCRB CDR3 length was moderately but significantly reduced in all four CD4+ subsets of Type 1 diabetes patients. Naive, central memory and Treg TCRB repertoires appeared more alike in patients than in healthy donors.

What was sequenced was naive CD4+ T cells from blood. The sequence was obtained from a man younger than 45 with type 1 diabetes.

This chain's CDR3 is CASSARGLAGEETQYF. The CDR3 region has the DNA TGTGCCAGCAGCGCGAGGGGACTAGCGGGTGAAGAGACCCAGTACTTC. V usage is TRBV9 and J usage is TRBJ2-5; 12 nucleotides match TRBD2. The CDR3 covers 16 residues. Germline V gives CDR1 SGDLS, CDR2 YYNGEE. The junction had 6 bases not matched to a gene; V was cut back by 3 bases and J by 3 bases.